This T cell receptor beta chain was retrieved from a study of blood T cells in healthy people across ages. Notes on the study in general: Naive T cell percentage and TCR beta diversity correlated strongly.

PCR was performed a second time for 7 to 11 cycles using a sample-barcoded 5' primer and a J-beta primer mix. A minimum of 2.5 million CDR3-containing paired-end reads was obtained for each sample. TCRdb used MiXCR to reprocess the 5' RACE reads, holding one entry per CDR3 protein. The table has about 730,000 distinct CDR3 sequences, roughly two fifths seen once; the top ten hold approximately 22%. A note on this clonotype: The antigen is not known.

The V gene lost 0 bases and the J gene lost 2 bases, with 8 bases spanning the gap. Per the germline V gene, CDR1 is LNHNV and CDR2 is YYDKDF (reference sequence). The CDR3 runs to 15 residues. Input material: blood. The sequence came from an older woman in good health. The chain recombines TRBV15 with TRBJ2-4; TRBD2 is a possible D gene (5 bases). The CDR3: CATSRDRESKNIQYF. In DNA, the CDR3 is TGTGCCACCAGCAGAGATCGGGAATCCAAAAACATTCAGTACTTC.